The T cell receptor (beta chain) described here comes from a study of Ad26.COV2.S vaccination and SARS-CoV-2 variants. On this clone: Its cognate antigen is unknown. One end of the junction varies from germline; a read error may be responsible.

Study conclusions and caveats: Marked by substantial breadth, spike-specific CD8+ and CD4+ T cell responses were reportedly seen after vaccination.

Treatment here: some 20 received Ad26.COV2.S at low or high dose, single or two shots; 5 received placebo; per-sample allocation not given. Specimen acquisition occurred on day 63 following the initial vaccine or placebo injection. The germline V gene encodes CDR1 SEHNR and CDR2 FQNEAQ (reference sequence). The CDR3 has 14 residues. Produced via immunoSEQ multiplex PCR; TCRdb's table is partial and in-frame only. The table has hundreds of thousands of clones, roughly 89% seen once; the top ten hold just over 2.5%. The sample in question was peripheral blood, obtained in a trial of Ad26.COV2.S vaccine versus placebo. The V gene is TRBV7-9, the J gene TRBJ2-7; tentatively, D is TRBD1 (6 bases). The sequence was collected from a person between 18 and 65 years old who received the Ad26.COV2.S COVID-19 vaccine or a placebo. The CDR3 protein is CASSLGAWRNGQDF. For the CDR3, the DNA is TGTGCCAGCAGCTTGGGGGCTTGGAGGAACGGGCAAGACTTC.